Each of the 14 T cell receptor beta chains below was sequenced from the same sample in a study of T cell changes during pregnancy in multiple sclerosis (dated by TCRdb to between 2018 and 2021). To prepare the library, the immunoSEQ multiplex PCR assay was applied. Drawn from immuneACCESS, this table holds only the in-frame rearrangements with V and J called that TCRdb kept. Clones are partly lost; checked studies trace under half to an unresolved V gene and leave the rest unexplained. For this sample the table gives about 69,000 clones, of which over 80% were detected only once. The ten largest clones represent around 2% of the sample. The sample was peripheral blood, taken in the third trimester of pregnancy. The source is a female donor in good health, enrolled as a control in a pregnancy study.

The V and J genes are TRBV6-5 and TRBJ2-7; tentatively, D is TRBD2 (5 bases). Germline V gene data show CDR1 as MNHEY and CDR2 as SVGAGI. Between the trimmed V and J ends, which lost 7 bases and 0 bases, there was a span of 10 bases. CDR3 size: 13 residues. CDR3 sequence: CASKPGDSYEQYF. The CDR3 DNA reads TGTGCCAGCAAACCCGGGGACTCCTACGAGCAGTACTTC.

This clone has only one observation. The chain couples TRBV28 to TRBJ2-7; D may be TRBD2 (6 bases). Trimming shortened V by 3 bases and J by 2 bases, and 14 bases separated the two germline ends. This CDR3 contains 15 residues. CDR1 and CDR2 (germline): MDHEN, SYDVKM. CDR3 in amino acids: CASSFRGKRTYEQYF. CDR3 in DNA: TGTGCCAGCAGTTTTCGGGGGAAAAGAACCTACGAGCAGTACTTC. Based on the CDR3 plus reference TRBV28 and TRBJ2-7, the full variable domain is DVKVTQSSRYLVKRTGEKVFLECVQDMDHENMFWYRQDPGLGLRLIYFSYDVKMKEKGDIPEGYSVSREKKERFSLILESASTNQTSMYLCASSFRGKRTYEQYFGPGTRLTVT.

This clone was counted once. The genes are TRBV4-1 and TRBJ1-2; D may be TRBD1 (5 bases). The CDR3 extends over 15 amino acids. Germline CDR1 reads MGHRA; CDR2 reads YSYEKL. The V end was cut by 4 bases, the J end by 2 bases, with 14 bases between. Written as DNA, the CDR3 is TGCGCCAGCAGCCCCAGAGACAGTGTGAACTATGGCTACACCTTC. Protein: CASSPRDSVNYGYTF.

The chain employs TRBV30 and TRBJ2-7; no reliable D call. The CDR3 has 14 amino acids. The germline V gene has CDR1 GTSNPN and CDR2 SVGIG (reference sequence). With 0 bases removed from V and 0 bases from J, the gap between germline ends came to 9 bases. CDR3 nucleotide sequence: TGTGCCTGGAGTGTGCAGTTAAGCTCCTACGAGCAGTACTTC. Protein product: CAWSVQLSSYEQYF.

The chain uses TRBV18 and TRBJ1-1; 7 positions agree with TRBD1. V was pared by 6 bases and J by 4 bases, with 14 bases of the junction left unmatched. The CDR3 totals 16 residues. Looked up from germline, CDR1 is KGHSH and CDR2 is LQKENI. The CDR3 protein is CASSFTGAGYSTEAFF. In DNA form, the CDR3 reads TGTGCCAGCTCCTTTACAGGGGCTGGTTATAGCACTGAAGCTTTCTTT. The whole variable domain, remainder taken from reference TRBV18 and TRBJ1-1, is NAGVMQNPRHLVRRRGQEARLRCSPMKGHSHVYWYRQLPEEGLKFMVYLQKENIIDESGMPKERFSAEFPKEGPSILRIQQVVRGDSAAYFCASSFTGAGYSTEAFFGQGTRLTVV.

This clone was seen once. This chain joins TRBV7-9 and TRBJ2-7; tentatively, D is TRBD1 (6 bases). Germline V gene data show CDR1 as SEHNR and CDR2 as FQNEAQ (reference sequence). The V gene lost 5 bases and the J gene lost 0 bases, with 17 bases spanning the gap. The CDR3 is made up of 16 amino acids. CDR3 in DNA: TGTGCCAGCAGCGCCATCTCCGGGACAACCTCCTACGAGCAGTACTTC. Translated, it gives CASSAISGTTSYEQYF.

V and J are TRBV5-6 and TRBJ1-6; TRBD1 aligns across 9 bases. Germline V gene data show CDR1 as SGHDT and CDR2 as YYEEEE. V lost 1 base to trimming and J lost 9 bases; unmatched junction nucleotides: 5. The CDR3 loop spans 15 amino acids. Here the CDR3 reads CASSLRGQGGSPLHF. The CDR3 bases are TGTGCCAGCAGCTTGAGGGGACAGGGTGGTTCACCCCTCCACTTT.

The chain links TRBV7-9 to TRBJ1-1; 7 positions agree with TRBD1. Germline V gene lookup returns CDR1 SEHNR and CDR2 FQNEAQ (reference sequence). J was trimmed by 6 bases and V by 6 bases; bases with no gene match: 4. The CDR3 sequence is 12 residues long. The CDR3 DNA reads TGTGCCAGCAGAGGGGGCGCCCCTGAAGCTTTCTTT. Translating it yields CASRGGAPEAFF.

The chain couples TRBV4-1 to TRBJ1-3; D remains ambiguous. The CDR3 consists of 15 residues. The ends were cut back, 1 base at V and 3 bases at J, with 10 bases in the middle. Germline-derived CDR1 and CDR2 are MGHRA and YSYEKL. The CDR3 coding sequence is TGCGCCAGCAGCCAAGGACCGGGGTTTGGAAACACCATATATTTT. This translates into CASSQGPGFGNTIYF.

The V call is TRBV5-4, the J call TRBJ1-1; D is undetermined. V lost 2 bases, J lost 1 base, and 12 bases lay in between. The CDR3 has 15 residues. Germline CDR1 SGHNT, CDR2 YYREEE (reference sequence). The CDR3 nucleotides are TGTGCCAGCAGCTTTCTTACACGGAGGAACACTGAAGCTTTCTTT. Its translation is CASSFLTRRNTEAFF.

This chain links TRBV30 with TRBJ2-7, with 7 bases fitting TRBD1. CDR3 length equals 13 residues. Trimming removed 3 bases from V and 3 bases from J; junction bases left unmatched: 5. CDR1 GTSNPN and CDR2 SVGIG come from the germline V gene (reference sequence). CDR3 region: CAWRGTADYEQYF. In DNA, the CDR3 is TGTGCCTGGAGGGGGACAGCAGACTACGAGCAGTACTTC. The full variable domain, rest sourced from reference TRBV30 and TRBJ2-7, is SQTIHQWPATLVQPVGSPLSLECTVEGTSNPNLYWYRQAAGRGLQLLFYSVGIGQISSEVPQNLSASRPQDRQFILSSKKLLLSDSGFYLCAWRGTADYEQYFGPGTRLTVT.

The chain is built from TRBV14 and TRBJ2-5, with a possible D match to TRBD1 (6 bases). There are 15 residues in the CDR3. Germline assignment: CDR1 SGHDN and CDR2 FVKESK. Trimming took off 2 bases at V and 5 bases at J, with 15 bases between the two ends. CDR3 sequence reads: CASSQFGGLGETQYF. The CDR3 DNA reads TGTGCCAGCAGCCAATTTGGGGGCCTCGGGGAGACCCAGTACTTC.

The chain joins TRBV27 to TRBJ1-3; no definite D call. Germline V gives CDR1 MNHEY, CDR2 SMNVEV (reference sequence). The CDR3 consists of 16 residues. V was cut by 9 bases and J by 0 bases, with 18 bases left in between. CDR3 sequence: CASRLSGSGSGNTIYF. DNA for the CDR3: TGTGCCAGTCGACTTAGCGGATCAGGCTCTGGAAACACCATATATTTT.

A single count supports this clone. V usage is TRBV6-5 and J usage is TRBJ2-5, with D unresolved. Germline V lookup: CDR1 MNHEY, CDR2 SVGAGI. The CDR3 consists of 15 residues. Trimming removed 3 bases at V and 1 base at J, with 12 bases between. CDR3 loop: CASSYNRRLQETQYF. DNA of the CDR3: TGTGCCAGCAGTTATAATCGCCGACTCCAAGAGACCCAGTACTTC.